This is a list of T cell receptor beta chains from one sample in a study of molecular identifiers for immune sequencing clone quantification. TCRdb re-derived calls from the PCR reads in MiXCR, one entry per CDR3 protein. The data hold 20,000 to 25,000 distinct CDR3 sequences, with 17% observed a single time. The sample consisted of naive CD8+ T cells from blood, with Jurkat cell RNA spiked in. Receptor source: a human donor in good health. Some libraries in this study had Jurkat cell RNA spiked in. Each CDR3 is given with its conserved first and last residue. Fields, in order: D gene, clone size, V gene, J gene, CDR3 protein, CDR3 DNA. D genes are given only for firm matches. Rows may omit the clone size; those that give it use once, few, many or a size class.

-	many	TRBV30	TRBJ2-7	CAWSWGDEQYF	TGTGCCTGGAGTTGGGGAGACGAGCAGTACTTC
TRBD1	-	TRBV7-9	TRBJ2-7	CASSLGTGSEQYF	TGTGCCAGCAGCTTAGGGACAGGGTCCGAGCAGTACTTC
-	many	TRBV19	TRBJ2-7	CASSIGLGLGYEQYF	TGTGCCAGTAGTATAGGATTGGGGCTGGGCTACGAGCAGTACTTC
-	-	TRBV20-1	TRBJ2-7	CSARVWRDAYSYEQYF	TGCAGTGCTAGAGTTTGGAGGGACGCATACTCCTACGAGCAGTACTTC
TRBD1	many	TRBV29-1	TRBJ2-7	CSVDVGGQYEQYF	TGCAGCGTTGATGTAGGGGGCCAGTACGAGCAGTACTTC
-	many	TRBV27	TRBJ1-5	CASSFFSNQPQHF	TGTGCCAGCAGTTTTTTTAGCAATCAGCCCCAGCATTTT
-	many	TRBV6-1	TRBJ1-1	CASSELQGGAEAFF	TGTGCCAGCAGTGAGCTCCAGGGTGGGGCTGAAGCTTTCTTT
-	many	TRBV6-6	TRBJ2-3	CASSSTIDTQYF	TGTGCCAGCAGTTCCACTATAGATACGCAGTATTTT
TRBD1	many	TRBV19	TRBJ2-4	CASSTPTGGLAKNIQYF	TGTGCCAGTAGTACCCCCACAGGGGGGCTAGCCAAAAACATTCAGTACTTC
TRBD1	many	TRBV10-3	TRBJ2-7	CAISRDSSYEQYF	TGTGCCATATCCCGGGACAGCTCCTACGAGCAGTACTTC
TRBD1	medium-sized	TRBV5-4	TRBJ2-3	CASSLEDRETDTQYF	TGTGCCAGCAGCTTGGAGGACAGGGAGACAGATACGCAGTATTTT
TRBD2	many	TRBV5-4	TRBJ2-7	CASSPSAGVTSEQYF	TGTGCCAGCAGCCCGTCGGCGGGAGTTACGTCCGAGCAGTACTTC
-	many	TRBV4-3	TRBJ1-3	CASSQESGTEGRSGNTIYF	TGCGCCAGCAGCCAAGAATCGGGGACGGAGGGCCGTTCTGGAAACACCATATATTTT
TRBD2	many	TRBV9	TRBJ2-1	CASSVVTSADEQFF	TGTGCCAGCAGCGTAGTAACTAGCGCGGATGAGCAGTTCTTC
-	many	TRBV2	TRBJ2-3	CASIGEGATQYF	TGTGCCAGCATAGGAGAGGGCGCTACGCAGTATTTT
TRBD2	-	TRBV30	TRBJ2-1	CAWSMVRAGGLHEQFF	TGTGCCTGGAGTATGGTCAGGGCGGGGGGTCTGCATGAGCAGTTCTTC
TRBD1	many	TRBV20-1	TRBJ1-2	CSAGQGAPNGYTF	TGCAGTGCTGGACAGGGGGCGCCCAATGGCTACACCTTC
TRBD1	many	TRBV4-3	TRBJ1-1	CASSQGDRLNTEAFF	TGCGCCAGCAGCCAGGGGGACAGGCTGAACACTGAAGCTTTCTTT
TRBD2	many	TRBV27	TRBJ2-3	CASSSGLAGANTDTQYF	TGTGCCAGCAGTTCCGGACTAGCGGGAGCTAACACAGATACGCAGTATTTT
-	-	TRBV5-1	TRBJ1-1	CASTTGQRMNTEAFF	TGCGCCAGCACCACCGGACAGAGAATGAACACTGAAGCTTTCTTT
-	-	TRBV6-5	TRBJ2-4	CASSWTAQNIQYF	TGTGCCAGCAGTTGGACCGCCCAAAACATTCAGTACTTC
-	-	TRBV7-9	TRBJ1-6	CASSLVMGYFSPLHF	TGTGCCAGCAGCTTAGTAATGGGGTATTTTTCACCCCTCCACTTT
-	many	TRBV5-6	TRBJ1-5	CASSHQGVGNQPQHF	TGTGCCAGCAGCCATCAGGGCGTAGGCAATCAGCCCCAGCATTTT
TRBD2	many	TRBV6-5	TRBJ2-1	CASSTGLAGGRFF	TGTGCCAGCAGTACGGGACTAGCGGGGGGGAGGTTCTTC
TRBD1	many	TRBV5-1	TRBJ1-1	CASSPGQVYTEAFF	TGCGCCAGCAGCCCGGGACAGGTGTACACTGAAGCTTTCTTT
-	many	TRBV12-3/TRBV12-4	TRBJ2-2	CASSWTETGELFF	TGTGCCAGCAGTTGGACAGAGACCGGGGAGCTGTTTTTT
-	once	TRBV12-3/TRBV12-4	TRBJ2-2	CASSLGSSGELFF	TGTGCCAGCAGTTTAGGCAGTTCCGGGGAGCTGTTTTTT
TRBD1	many	TRBV6-2/TRBV6-3	TRBJ1-1	CASRTMGQNEAFF	TGTGCCAGCAGAACAATGGGACAGAATGAAGCTTTCTTT
TRBD1	many	TRBV3-1	TRBJ2-4	CASSPLSGQALSIQYF	TGTGCCAGCAGCCCTCTTTCTGGACAGGCATTAAGCATTCAGTACTTC
TRBD2	many	TRBV9	TRBJ2-3	CASSVEGTSGGLSTDTQYF	TGTGCCAGCAGCGTAGAGGGGACTAGCGGGGGGCTTAGCACAGATACGCAGTATTTT
-	many	TRBV6-6	TRBJ1-1	CASSYVQNTEAFF	TGTGCCAGCAGTTACGTACAGAACACTGAAGCTTTCTTT
-	many	TRBV9	TRBJ2-3	CASSVGSWADDTQYF	TGTGCCAGCAGCGTCGGATCCTGGGCGGATGATACGCAGTATTTT
-	many	TRBV7-9	TRBJ2-7	CASRGSGEQYF	TGTGCCAGCAGGGGGTCTGGCGAGCAGTACTTC
-	many	TRBV5-5	TRBJ1-6	CASSPWSTSSTSPLHF	TGTGCCAGCAGCCCTTGGTCCACGAGTTCTACCTCACCCCTCCACTTT
TRBD1	many	TRBV29-1	TRBJ2-7	CSVVWIGTELGEQYF	TGCAGCGTTGTATGGATCGGGACAGAGCTTGGAGAGCAGTACTTC
-	many	TRBV3-2	TRBJ1-5	CASSQETGILNLSNQPQHF	TGTGCCAGCAGCCAAGAAACAGGGATCCTTAACCTTAGCAATCAGCCCCAGCATTTT
-	many	TRBV29-1	TRBJ2-3	CSVEDLLDETEKSTDTQYF	TGCAGCGTTGAAGACCTCCTCGATGAGACAGAGAAGAGCACAGATACGCAGTATTTT
-	many	TRBV7-9	TRBJ2-3	CASSLTDTSTDTQYF	TGTGCCAGCAGCTTGACAGATACTAGCACAGATACGCAGTATTTT
-	many	TRBV19	TRBJ1-1	CASSWDGITEAFF	TGTGCCAGCTCTTGGGACGGCATCACTGAAGCTTTCTTT
-	many	TRBV29-1	TRBJ2-5	CSVDSPRGIQETQYF	TGCAGCGTTGACTCCCCCAGGGGAATCCAAGAGACCCAGTACTTC
TRBD2	many	TRBV27	TRBJ2-3	CASSQGLGTDTQYF	TGTGCCAGCAGTCAAGGACTAGGCACAGATACGCAGTATTTT
-	few	TRBV4-1	TRBJ1-1	CASSQGVLLEAFF	TGCGCCAGCAGCCAGGGTGTGCTACTTGAAGCTTTCTTT
-	-	TRBV12-3/TRBV12-4	TRBJ2-7	CASSWVQSNYEQYF	TGTGCCAGCAGTTGGGTCCAATCCAACTACGAGCAGTACTTC
TRBD1	many	TRBV19	TRBJ2-7	CASSMTGRSEQYF	TGTGCCAGTAGTATGACAGGGCGTTCCGAGCAGTACTTC
TRBD2	many	TRBV10-3	TRBJ2-3	CAISDIRTSGKGSTDTQYF	TGTGCCATCAGTGATATCAGGACTAGCGGGAAGGGTAGCACAGATACGCAGTATTTT
TRBD2	many	TRBV11-2	TRBJ2-7	CASSLGTSGSYEQYF	TGTGCCAGCAGCCTCGGGACTAGCGGGAGTTACGAGCAGTACTTC
-	many	TRBV13	TRBJ2-6	CASSNNKGRLLSSGANVLTF	TGTGCCAGCAGCAATAATAAGGGGCGTCTCTTATCCTCTGGGGCCAACGTCCTGACTTTC
TRBD1	many	TRBV4-3	TRBJ2-7	CASSQDPAGGIEQYF	TGCGCCAGCAGCCAAGATCCAGCAGGGGGAATCGAGCAGTACTTC
TRBD2	medium-sized	TRBV7-8	TRBJ2-3	CASSLVSSGGTDTQYF	TGTGCCAGCAGCTTAGTTTCTAGCGGGGGAACAGATACGCAGTATTTT
-	many	TRBV20-1	TRBJ1-3	CSGGAGNTIYF	TGCAGTGGAGGAGCTGGAAACACCATATATTTT
-	many	TRBV7-9	TRBJ2-7	CASSLQETYEQYF	TGTGCCAGCAGCTTACAGGAGACCTACGAGCAGTACTTC
TRBD1	many	TRBV7-2	TRBJ1-1	CASSPWGGDRVGDTEAFF	TGTGCCAGCAGCCCCTGGGGGGGCGACAGGGTAGGTGACACTGAAGCTTTCTTT
-	-	TRBV29-1	TRBJ1-2	CGVASRGTNYGYTF	TGCGGCGTTGCGAGCCGAGGGACTAACTATGGCTACACCTTC
TRBD1	-	TRBV7-2	TRBJ2-1	CASSLWDSSYNEQFF	TGTGCCAGCAGCCTATGGGACAGCTCCTACAATGAGCAGTTCTTC
-	medium-sized	TRBV29-1	TRBJ2-3	CSVVKGVTDTQYF	TGCAGCGTTGTTAAGGGCGTCACCGATACGCAGTATTTT